This T cell receptor beta chain is drawn from a study of immune heterogeneity within non-small cell lung tumors. It was with 32 V and 13 J primers that multiplex PCR amplified TCR beta CDR3. From the multiplex PCR reads, TCRdb called clonotypes with MiXCR, one entry per CDR3 protein. This table holds over 25,000 distinct CDR3 sequences, 28% found once. Regarding the study as a whole: Recurrence of identical dominant CDR3 beta clonotypes was observed across intrapatient tumor sites, concomitant with site-unique high-frequency clones.

By sample share, this clonotype is medium-sized. No antigen is known for it. Samples each supplied about 600 ng of bulk tumor genomic DNA as template. In surgery, several biopsies were collected from each primary tumor at widely spaced sites. The study enrolled patients with untreated, newly diagnosed non-small cell lung cancer who underwent curative surgery. The germline V and J ends were trimmed by 6 bases and 0 bases, with 5 bases remaining between them. Germline-derived CDR1 and CDR2 are LNHDA and SQIVND (reference sequence). CDR3 length: 12 amino acids. Source material: lung tumor tissue. V is TRBV19 and J is TRBJ1-2, with D uncertain. This TCR came from a man aged 35 to 55 with non-small cell lung cancer. DNA of the CDR3: TGTGCCAGTAGATTCACTAACTATGGCTACACCTTC. It codes for CASRFTNYGYTF.